This T cell receptor (beta chain) emerged from a study of T cell responses to AZD1222 COVID-19 vaccine. Findings and limits, study-wide: The donor group comprised mostly white British people and more females; the analysis possibly underestimated clonal diversity. Nearly half of unique spike-specific TCRs reportedly avoided B.1.351 and B.1.1.7 mutated regions. Dominant CD4 TCR responses targeted spike regions 160-218 and 743-854.

As regards this clone: What it binds is unknown.

This CDR3 is built from 14 residues. The V segment lost 0 bases and the J segment 9 bases; nucleotides outside the gene matches: 6. The germline V gene encodes CDR1 SQVTM and CDR2 ANQGSEA. Only in-frame clones appear in the TCRdb table, and some are missing; sequencing was by immunoSEQ multiplex PCR. The sample yields about 75,000 clones, 88% seen once. This sequence joins TRBV29-1 and TRBJ2-2; 8 bases agree with TRBD1. The source of this sequence is an adult who received the MenACWY meningococcal vaccine as a control. The sequencing used peripheral blood, collected 28 days after the second dose of the MenACWY control vaccine. The CDR3 sequence: CSVEDRQGARELFF. The CDR3 DNA follows: TGCAGCGTTGAAGATAGGCAGGGGGCGAGGGAGCTGTTTTTT.